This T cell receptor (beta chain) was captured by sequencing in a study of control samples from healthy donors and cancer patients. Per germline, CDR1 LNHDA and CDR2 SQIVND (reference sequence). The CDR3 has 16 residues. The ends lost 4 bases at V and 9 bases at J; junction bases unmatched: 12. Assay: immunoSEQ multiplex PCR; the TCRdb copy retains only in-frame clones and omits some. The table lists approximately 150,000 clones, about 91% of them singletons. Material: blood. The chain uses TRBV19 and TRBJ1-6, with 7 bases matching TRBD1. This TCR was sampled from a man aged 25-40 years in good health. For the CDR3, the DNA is TGTGCCAGTAGTACCACCAATCCAGGGGGAGGTTCACCCCTCCACTTT. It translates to CASSTTNPGGGSPLHF.